This T cell receptor beta chain derives from a study of blood T cell repertoires in COVID-19. The CDR3 totals 14 residues. The V gene end was trimmed by 6 bases and the J gene end by 4 bases; junction bases not matched to a gene: 6. Germline V gene sequence: CDR1 MNHEY, CDR2 SMNVEV (reference sequence). In its sample, this clone was seen many times. Clones were sequenced by immunoSEQ multiplex PCR, and TCRdb holds only the in-frame ones, with some missing. The sample shows under 250,000 clones, roughly 85% of them seen only once. Sequences were obtained from peripheral blood. The chain links TRBV27 to TRBJ1-5; 7 bases are shared with TRBD1. The receptor comes from a man aged 50 to 59 who had recovered from COVID-19. CDR3 bases: TGTGCCAGCAGATACAGGGGTCAAAATCAGCCCCAGCATTTT. Residues: CASRYRGQNQPQHF.